This T cell receptor beta chain was sequenced during a study of control samples from healthy donors and cancer patients. The CDR3 consists of 16 residues. Trimming took off 1 base at V and 0 bases at J, with 11 bases between the two ends. The V gene's germline CDR1 is SGHDT and CDR2 YYEEEE. The table came from immunoSEQ multiplex PCR; TCRdb's copy has only in-frame clones and leaves some out. In the table there are 100,000 to 150,000 clones, roughly 92% of which are singletons. What was sequenced was blood. The TCR sequence derives from a man in his late teens or twenties in good health. The V call is TRBV5-6, the J call TRBJ1-3; D remains ambiguous. In DNA, the CDR3 is TGTGCCAGCAGCTTGATAGGTCCATACTCTGGAAACACCATATATTTT. Translation: CASSLIGPYSGNTIYF.